This paragraph covers one TCR beta chain sequence. Its antigen is not known. The CDR3 covers 16 residues. After removal of 6 bases from V and 6 bases from J, the junction contained 12 bases not matched to a gene. Germline CDR1 is SNHLY and CDR2 is FYNNEI. This sample was included in a study of CD8 T cells in ankylosing spondylitis. Preparation of TCR beta libraries was done by quantitative 5'-RACE with molecular barcodes. TCRdb reprocessed the 5' RACE reads via MiXCR and lists one record per CDR3 protein. The table records around 300,000 distinct CDR3 sequences, less than 25% of them present only once. Study-wide results and limits: Significant enrichment of disease-linked clones was reportedly seen in matched ankylosing spondylitis synovial fluid. Earlier studies detected some motif variants in reactive arthritis synovial fluid and blood.

The receptor was isolated from a female donor with ankylosing spondylitis or in good health (not recorded which). The V call is TRBV2, the J call TRBJ1-4; 8 bases fit TRBD1. Source material: blood, either unsorted or a sorted T cell fraction (not recorded which). CDR3 DNA sequence: TGTGCCAGCAGCGGGGATCCGGGACAGGATTATGAAAAACTGTTTTTT. This codes for CASSGDPGQDYEKLFF. The entire variable domain, with the rest obtained from reference TRBV2 and TRBJ1-4, is as follows: EPEVTQTPSHQVTQMGQEVILRCVPISNHLYFYWYRQILGQKVEFLVSFYNNEISEKSEIFDDQFSVERPDGSNFTLKIRSTKLEDSAMYFCASSGDPGQDYEKLFFGSGTQLSVL.